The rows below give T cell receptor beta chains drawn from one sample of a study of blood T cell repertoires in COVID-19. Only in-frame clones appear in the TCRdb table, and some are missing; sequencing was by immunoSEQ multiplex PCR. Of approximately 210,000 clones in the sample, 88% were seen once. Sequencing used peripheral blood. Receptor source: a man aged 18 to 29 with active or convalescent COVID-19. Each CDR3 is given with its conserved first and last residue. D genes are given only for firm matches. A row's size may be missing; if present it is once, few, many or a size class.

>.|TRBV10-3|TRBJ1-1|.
TGTGCCACCGGCCGGAGCGGGAACACTGAAGCTTTCTTT
CATGRSGNTEAFF
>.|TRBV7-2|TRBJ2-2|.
TGTGCCAGCAGCTTAGTCCCTAGTGCCGGGGAGCTGTTTTTT
CASSLVPSAGELFF
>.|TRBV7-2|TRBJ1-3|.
TGTGCCAGCAGCTTAGACGCCCTAAAGAGCTCTGGAAACACCATATATTTT
CASSLDALKSSGNTIYF
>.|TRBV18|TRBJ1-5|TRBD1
TGTGCCAGCTCACCAGCACAGGGGAATCAGCCCCAGCATTTT
CASSPAQGNQPQHF
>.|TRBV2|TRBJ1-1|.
TGTGCCAGCCTACAGGTACCTAACACTGAAGCTTTCTTT
CASLQVPNTEAFF
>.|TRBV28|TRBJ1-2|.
TGTGCCAGCACCCGGGGCTATGGCTACACCTTC
CASTRGYGYTF
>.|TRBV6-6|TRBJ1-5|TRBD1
TGTGCCAGCAGTCCTGGGACAGGCGGGAATCAGCCCCAGCATTTT
CASSPGTGGNQPQHF
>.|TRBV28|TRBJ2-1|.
TGTGCCAGCAGTCCAACAGGGTTCAATGAGCAGTTCTTC
CASSPTGFNEQFF
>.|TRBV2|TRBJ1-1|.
TGTGCCAGCAGTGAACAAGGGGCTGGCTACACTGAAGCTTTCTTT
CASSEQGAGYTEAFF
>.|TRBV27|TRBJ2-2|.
TGTGCCAGCAGTTTCCCAGGGCTCACCGGGGAGCTGTTTTTT
CASSFPGLTGELFF
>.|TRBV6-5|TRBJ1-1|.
TGTGCCAGCAGTCCCCCCGAGGGAAGCGCTGAAGCTTTCTTT
CASSPPEGSAEAFF
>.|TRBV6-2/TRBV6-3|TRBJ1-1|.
TGTGCCAGCAGTTACACAGGTGGGGCGACTGAAGCTTTCTTT
CASSYTGGATEAFF
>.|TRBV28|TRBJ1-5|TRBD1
TGTGCCAGCAGTCTACCGGACAGGGGGCAATGGGGCAATCAGCCCCAGCATTTT
CASSLPDRGQWGNQPQHF
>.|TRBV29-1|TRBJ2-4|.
TGCAGCGTTCAGGGGAACTTAGCCAAAAACATTCAGTACTTC
CSVQGNLAKNIQYF
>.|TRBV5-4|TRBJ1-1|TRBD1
TGTGCCAGCAGCTTATATCAGGGGGCGAAGAACACTGAAGCTTTCTTT
CASSLYQGAKNTEAFF
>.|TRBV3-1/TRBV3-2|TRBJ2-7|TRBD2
TGTGCCACCGGGACTAGCGGGATCGGTAAGCAGTACTTC
CATGTSGIGKQYF
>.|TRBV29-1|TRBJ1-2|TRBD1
TGCAGCGTTTTAACAGGGGTTGAAAATGGCTACACCTTC
CSVLTGVENGYTF
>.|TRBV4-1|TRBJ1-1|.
TGCGCCAGCAGCCAAGATCCAGGGCTGGACACTGAAGCTTTCTTT
CASSQDPGLDTEAFF
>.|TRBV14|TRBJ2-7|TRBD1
TGTGCCAGCAGCCAAAGAAGTGTCGGACGAGACAGGGTCGCCTACGAGCAGTACTTC
CASSQRSVGRDRVAYEQYF
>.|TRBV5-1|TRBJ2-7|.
TGCGCCAGCAGCGGCGGGCGCGAGCAGTACTTC
CASSGGREQYF
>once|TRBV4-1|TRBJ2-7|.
TGCGCCAGCAGCCAAGATAGGGGGAGGGGGAAGAGCTCCTACGAGCAGTACTTC
CASSQDRGRGKSSYEQYF
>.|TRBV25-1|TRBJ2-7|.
TGTGCCAGCGATACAGGGACTATCTACGAGCAGTACTTC
CASDTGTIYEQYF
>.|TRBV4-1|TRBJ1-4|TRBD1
TGCGCCAGCAGCCAAGCACCTCGACAGGGAACTATCCCAACTAATGAAAAACTGTTTTTT
CASSQAPRQGTIPTNEKLFF
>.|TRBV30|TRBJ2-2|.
TGTGCCTGGACAGGGATTACCGGGGAGCTGTTTTTT
CAWTGITGELFF
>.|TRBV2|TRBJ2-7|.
TGTGCCAGCAGGCAGGGAGGCTACGAGCAGTACTTC
CASRQGGYEQYF
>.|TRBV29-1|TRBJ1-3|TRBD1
TGCAGCGCGGGACGAAGGGGGCCTGGAAACACCATATATTTT
CSAGRRGPGNTIYF
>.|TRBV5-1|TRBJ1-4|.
TGCGCCAGCAAGACACAGAGCTCTAATGAAAAACTGTTTTTT
CASKTQSSNEKLFF
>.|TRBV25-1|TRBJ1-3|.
TGTGCCAGCAGTGATGGGGCTTCCATCGGGTACACCATATATTTT
CASSDGASIGYTIYF
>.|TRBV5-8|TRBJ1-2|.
TGTGCCAGCAACTCACAGGCCGGGACACCGGAACCTACCTTC
CASNSQAGTPEPTF
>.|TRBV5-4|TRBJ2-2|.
TGTGCCAGCAGCTTGAAGACAGAAATCACCGGGGAGCTGTTTTTT
CASSLKTEITGELFF
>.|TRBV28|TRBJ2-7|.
TGTGCCAGCAGTTCCTGGGGCAGGGAACGCACCTACGAGCAGTACTTC
CASSSWGRERTYEQYF
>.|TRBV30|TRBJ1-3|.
TGTGCCTGGAAAGTGTCGGCTGGAAACACCATATATTTT
CAWKVSAGNTIYF
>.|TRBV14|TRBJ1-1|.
TGTGCCAGCAGCCGCGCTCGCGGCAGCTTCACTGAAGCTTTCTTT
CASSRARGSFTEAFF
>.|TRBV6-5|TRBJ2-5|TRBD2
TGTGCCAGCAGTTACGAAGCGGGAGTAGAGACCCAGTACTTC
CASSYEAGVETQYF
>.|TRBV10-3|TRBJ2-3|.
TGTGCCATCAGTGAGGGCCAATCTCGTCTAGCGACTAGCACAGATACGCAGTATTTT
CAISEGQSRLATSTDTQYF
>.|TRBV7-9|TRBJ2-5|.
TGTGCCAGCAGCTTATTAGCAGCGGAGACCCAGTACTTC
CASSLLAAETQYF
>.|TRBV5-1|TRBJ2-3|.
TGCGCCAGCAGTCCTCACTCGTCCACAGATACGCAGTATTTT
CASSPHSSTDTQYF
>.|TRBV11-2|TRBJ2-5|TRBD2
TGTGCCAGCAGCTTAGGGGGACTAGCGGGGCTGGAGACCCAGTACTTC
CASSLGGLAGLETQYF
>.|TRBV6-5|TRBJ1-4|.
TGTGCCAGCAGTTACATGACAGCCTCAGAAAAACTGTTTTTT
CASSYMTASEKLFF
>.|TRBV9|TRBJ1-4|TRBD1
TGTGCCAGCAGCTCAACCGCAGGGGGCCCAAAACTGTTTTTT
CASSSTAGGPKLFF
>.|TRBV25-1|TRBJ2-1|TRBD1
TGTGCCAGCAGTGTACCAGGGGGAAACAATGAGCAGTTCTTC
CASSVPGGNNEQFF
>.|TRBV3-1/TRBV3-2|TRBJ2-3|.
TGTGCCAGCAGCCAAAAATATCCTCGCACAGATACGCAGTATTTT
CASSQKYPRTDTQYF
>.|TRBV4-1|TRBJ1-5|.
TGCGCCAGCAGCGTTACATCCATAAATCAGCCCCAGCATTTT
CASSVTSINQPQHF
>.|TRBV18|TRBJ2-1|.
TGTGCCAGCTCACTAGAACAGGGTGGGTCCTACAATGAGCAGTTCTTC
CASSLEQGGSYNEQFF
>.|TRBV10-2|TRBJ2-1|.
TGCGCCAGCACGAGGAACCGCGACCCAGCCTACAATGAGCAGTTCTTC
CASTRNRDPAYNEQFF